This T cell receptor beta chain was retrieved from a study of control samples from healthy donors and cancer patients. The CDR3 is made up of 17 amino acids. Looked up from germline, CDR1 is WSHSY and CDR2 is SAAADI. The V end was cut by 11 bases, the J end by 0 bases, with 20 bases between. Repertoires were generated with immunoSEQ multiplex PCR, while TCRdb's copy carries only in-frame clones and drops some. The sample yields 150,000 or so clones, about 90% seen once. Sequencing used blood. The chain links TRBV10-2 to TRBJ2-6; D call uncertain. The sequence was obtained from a woman in her twenties or thirties in good health. CDR3 in DNA: TGCGCCTCAAAAATTGGCCGTACTTACTCTGGGGCCAACGTCCTGACTTTC. It translates to CASKIGRTYSGANVLTF.